This T cell receptor (beta chain) was profiled in a study of graft-versus-host responses after intestinal transplantation. The overall study: Recipients had transplants, and these were multivisceral, liver-intestinal, or isolated intestinal. After anti-thymocyte globulin induction, recipients took tacrolimus and steroids for three to four years. Study findings and constraints: Subjects displaying graft-donor T cell macrochimerism possessed elevated graft-versus-host to host-versus-graft clonal ratios inside allografts.

Profiling relied on immunoSEQ multiplex PCR, and the TCRdb table lists in-frame clones only, not all of them. This sample has 75,000 to 100,000 clones, with around 92% found just once. Trimming took off 1 base at V and 5 bases at J, with 9 bases between the two ends. The CDR3 is made up of 13 amino acids. Germline values: CDR1 SGHTA, CDR2 FQGNSA. Worth noting for this clone: Its antigen is as yet unknown.

The sequences come from unstimulated CD4+ T cells sorted from spleen or lymph node cells, collected before transplant. The source is a human donor who was the organ donor for an intestinal transplant. The chain couples TRBV7-2 to TRBJ2-7; D might be TRBD1 (6 bases). The CDR3 nucleotides read TGTGCCAGCAGCTTAGTGGCAGGGGACGAGCAGTACTTC. Translated: CASSLVAGDEQYF.